Following are 20 T cell receptor beta chains from one sample sequenced in a study of CD8+CD57+ T cells in acquired aplastic anemia. According to the study, genomic DNA was the template for TCR beta VDJ and CDR3 profiling. One entry per CDR3 protein, called by TCRdb with MiXCR from the reads. The sample yields about 220,000 distinct CDR3 sequences, 34% seen once. The sample was sorted CD4+, CD8+, or CD8+CD57+ T cells (not recorded which) from PBMCs. The receptors come from a human donor in good health, serving as a control.

This clonotype was counted once. A much bigger clone sits one base away, suggesting this may be a read error. This rearrangement joins TRBV20-1 to TRBJ2-3; D uncertain. The V end lost 1 base, the J end lost 6 bases, and 14 bases lay between the germline ends. The V gene's germline CDR1 is DFQATT and CDR2 SNEGSKA (reference sequence). This CDR3 comprises 14 residues. CDR3 sequence (DNA): TGCAGTGCTAGAGGATCCCCAGCTGAGGATACGCAGTATTTT. It encodes CSARGSPAEDTQYF.

This rearrangement joins TRBV20-1 to TRBJ1-6; a weak D match, TRBD1 (5 bases). CDR3 length equals 16 residues. Germline CDR1 and CDR2: DFQATT and SNEGSKA (reference sequence). The V end lost 0 bases, the J end lost 6 bases, and 15 bases lay between the germline ends. CDR3 in DNA: TGCAGTGCTAGAGACGTTACCAGGGTTGGTAATTCACCCCTCCACTTT. The encoded protein is CSARDVTRVGNSPLHF.

This clonotype was found many times. This chain connects TRBV19 to TRBJ2-3; D unresolved. This CDR3 region has 13 residues. Germline V gives CDR1 LNHDA, CDR2 SQIVND (reference sequence). Deletions cut 3 bases from V and 5 bases from J, with 9 bases between. The CDR3 nucleotides read TGTGCCAGTAGTATTTTGTTGGGAGATACGCAGTATTTT. Translation gives CASSILLGDTQYF.

The chain carries TRBV5-4 and TRBJ2-5; 8 bases map to TRBD1. CDR3 length: 17 residues. J was trimmed by 5 bases and V by 2 bases; bases with no gene match: 14. From germline, CDR1 is SGHNT and CDR2 YYREEE (reference sequence). The CDR3, as DNA: TGTGCCAGCAGCTTTCTGCAGGGGGCCCACGGTGGGGAGACCCAGTACTTC. Amino acids: CASSFLQGAHGGETQYF.

This clonotype was observed at least ten times. The chain is built from TRBV19 and TRBJ1-3, with D hard to call. V was shortened by 10 bases and J by 0 bases, with 7 bases between the two germline ends. The CDR3 loop spans 12 amino acids. From germline, CDR1 is LNHDA and CDR2 SQIVND (reference sequence). CDR3 in amino acids: CATQSSGNTIYF. The CDR3 DNA follows: TGTGCCACTCAGAGCTCTGGAAACACCATATATTTT.

On this clonotype: A much larger clone differs by one base, so this may be a read error. The chain uses TRBV11-1 and TRBJ1-2; D is undetermined. Per germline, CDR1 SGHAT and CDR2 FQDESV (reference sequence). This CDR3 has 16 residues. The CDR3 sequence: CASSLMPPPANYGCTF. In DNA, the CDR3 is TGTGCCAGCAGCTTAATGCCACCCCCCGCTAACTATGGCTGCACCTTC.

Turning to this clonotype: A single base separates this from a much larger clone, so it may be a read error. This chain connects TRBV5-1 to TRBJ1-2, with 9 positions matching TRBD1. The CDR3 sequence is 16 residues long. Per the germline V gene, CDR1 is SGHRS and CDR2 is YFSETQ. CDR3 bases: TGCGTCAGCAGCTCCAGACAGGGGGATACGAACTATGGCTACACCTTC. Protein sequence: CVSSSRQGDTNYGYTF.

As for this clonotype: A much larger clone differs from this one at a single base, so this may be a read error. The CDR3 does not close with the conserved phenylalanine or tryptophan, likely indicating a read error. The V call is TRBV9, the J call TRBJ2-3; the D gene is possibly TRBD2 (6 bases). CDR3 length: 16 amino acids. Per germline, CDR1 SGDLS and CDR2 YYNGEE. Trimming cost V 2 bases and J 0 bases, with 13 bases left between them. DNA of the CDR3: TGTGCCAGCAGCGTTGGGGCGGGACCCAGCACAGATACGCAGTATCTT. It is translated as CASSVGAGPSTDTQYL.

The rearrangement links TRBV2 to TRBJ2-7, with 8 nucleotides matching TRBD2. The CDR3 spans 15 residues. The V and J ends lost 3 bases and 0 bases, in that order; junction bases with no gene match: 4. Germline lookup yields CDR1 SNHLY and CDR2 FYNNEI. CDR3 residues: CASSETTSGSYEQYF. For the CDR3, the DNA is TGTGCCAGCAGTGAGACAACTAGCGGCTCCTACGAGCAGTACTTC.

This clonotype was seen a handful of times. The chain uses TRBV7-9 and TRBJ1-1; D is unresolved. Per germline, CDR1 SEHNR and CDR2 FQNEAQ (reference sequence). This CDR3 has 14 residues. The ends were cut back, 0 bases at V and 4 bases at J, with 9 bases in the middle. CDR3 bases: TGTGCCAGCAGCTTAGCAGATGTTGTCACTGAAGCTTTCTTT. Translation gives CASSLADVVTEAFF. Using reference TRBV7-9 and TRBJ1-1 for the parts outside the CDR3, the full variable domain is DTGVSQNPRHKITKRGQNVTFRCDPISEHNRLYWYRQTLGQGPEFLTYFQNEAQLEKSRLLSDRFSAERPKGSFSTLEIQRTEQGDSAMYLCASSLADVVTEAFFGQGTRLTVV.

Many counts were recorded for this clonotype. J is TRBJ2-1 and V is TRBV7-9; D is unresolved. Trimming left V 4 bases short and J 12 bases short, with 10 bases between. Germline CDR1 SEHNR, CDR2 FQNEAQ (reference sequence). The length of the CDR3 is 11 residues. The CDR3 is CASSSKGWQFF. In DNA form, the CDR3 reads TGTGCCAGCAGCTCGAAAGGGTGGCAGTTCTTC.

This clonotype was detected ten times or more. The chain recombines TRBV29-1 with TRBJ1-2; D gene unclear. The V end lost 6 bases, the J end lost 8 bases, and 19 bases lay between the germline ends. The CDR3 is made up of 13 amino acids. CDR1 SQVTM and CDR2 ANQGSEA come from the germline V gene. The CDR3 sequence is CSVEPWAGGGYTF. The CDR3 nucleotides are TGCAGCGTCGAACCCTGGGCGGGAGGCGGCTACACCTTC.

The rearrangement uses TRBV4-1 and TRBJ1-4; a weak D match, TRBD1 (6 bases). Trimming took off 6 bases at V and 7 bases at J, with 15 bases between the two ends. The germline V gene has CDR1 MGHRA and CDR2 YSYEKL. This CDR3 is 14 amino acids long. In DNA form, the CDR3 reads TGCGCCAGCAGAAACACAGGGTCTGGTGAAAAACTGTTTTTT. It encodes CASRNTGSGEKLFF.

This clonotype was counted between two and nine times. The CDR3 region has the DNA TGTGCCAGCAGACCAGGGTCGTGGAATGAGCAGTTCTTC. Protein product: CASRPGSWNEQFF. The V and J genes are TRBV7-9 and TRBJ2-1; a possible D gene is TRBD1 (5 bases). Germline V gene sequence: CDR1 SEHNR, CDR2 FQNEAQ (reference sequence). The CDR3 runs to 13 residues. V dropped 6 bases and J dropped 7 bases, with 13 bases sitting between them. The full variable domain, in which reference TRBV7-9 and TRBJ2-1 provide the parts outside the CDR3, is DTGVSQNPRHKITKRGQNVTFRCDPISEHNRLYWYRQTLGQGPEFLTYFQNEAQLEKSRLLSDRFSAERPKGSFSTLEIQRTEQGDSAMYLCASRPGSWNEQFFGPGTRLTVL.

This clonotype was counted at least ten times. V gene TRBV6-7 combines with J gene TRBJ1-1, with unresolved D. TRBV6-7 is an open reading frame, and its role is uncertain. Trimming took off 2 bases at V and 7 bases at J, with 14 bases between the two ends. The CDR3 is made up of 14 amino acids. CDR3 nucleotide sequence: TGTGCCAGCAGTTACCAAGACTTGACCTTTGAAGCTTTCTTT. Translated, it gives CASSYQDLTFEAFF.

In nucleotides, the CDR3 is TGTGCCAGCGGTAGGTCCGACCCCGAGGTCCAGCCCCAGCATTTT. Its translation: CASGRSDPEVQPQHF. The chain uses TRBV2 and TRBJ1-5; D unresolved. Germline V gene sequence: CDR1 SNHLY, CDR2 FYNNEI. The CDR3 totals 15 residues. V was clipped by 8 bases and J by 7 bases, with 21 bases between them.

This chain joins TRBV6-1 and TRBJ1-2, with TRBD1 matching over 8 bases. CDR3 length: 13 residues. Trimming removed 8 bases from V and 6 bases from J; junction bases left unmatched: 8. From germline, CDR1 is MNHNS and CDR2 SASEGT. Written as DNA, the CDR3 is TGTGCCAGCGTACCAGGGGGCCAGGATGGCTACACCTTC. Encoded protein: CASVPGGQDGYTF.

The J gene is TRBJ2-1, the V gene TRBV5-1, with D tentatively TRBD1 (6 bases). The CDR3 totals 16 residues. Germline assignment: CDR1 SGHRS and CDR2 YFSETQ. V lost 0 bases to trimming and J lost 8 bases, with 18 bases between them. The DNA of the CDR3 is TGCGCCAGCAGCTTGGCCCCCGGGTTGGACAGCGATGAGCAGTTCTTC. This translates into CASSLAPGLDSDEQFF.

This clonotype was detected ten times or more. This chain joins TRBV20-1 and TRBJ2-5; unclear D gene. Germline V gene data show CDR1 as DFQATT and CDR2 as SNEGSKA (reference sequence). The V gene lost 3 bases and the J gene lost 2 bases, with 7 bases spanning the gap. The CDR3 spans 12 residues. The CDR3 sequence is CSASVLQETQYF. For the CDR3, the DNA is TGCAGTGCTAGCGTACTACAAGAGACCCAGTACTTC.

The V and J genes are TRBV20-1 and TRBJ2-7, with D possibly TRBD2 on 5 matching bases. The CDR3 loop spans 13 amino acids. V lost 6 bases, J lost 6 bases, and 18 bases lay in between. The germline V gene encodes CDR1 DFQATT and CDR2 SNEGSKA (reference sequence). CDR3 nucleotide sequence: TGCAGTGCAACGACGGAATTGGGGAGCGAGCAGTACTTC. This gives the protein CSATTELGSEQYF.